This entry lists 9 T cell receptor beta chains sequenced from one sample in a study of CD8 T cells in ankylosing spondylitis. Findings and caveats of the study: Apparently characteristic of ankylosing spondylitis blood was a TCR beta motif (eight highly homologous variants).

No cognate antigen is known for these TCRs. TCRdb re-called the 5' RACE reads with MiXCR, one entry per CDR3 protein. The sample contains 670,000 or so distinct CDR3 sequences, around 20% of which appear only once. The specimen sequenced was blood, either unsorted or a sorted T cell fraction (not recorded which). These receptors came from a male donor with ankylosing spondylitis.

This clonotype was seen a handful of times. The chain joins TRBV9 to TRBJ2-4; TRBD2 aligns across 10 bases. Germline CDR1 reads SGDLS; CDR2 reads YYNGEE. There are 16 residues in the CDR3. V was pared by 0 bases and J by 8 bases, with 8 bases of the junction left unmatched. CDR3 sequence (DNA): TGTGCCAGCAGCGTAGGTCCTAGCGGGAGTTCAGACATTCAGTACTTC. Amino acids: CASSVGPSGSSDIQYF.

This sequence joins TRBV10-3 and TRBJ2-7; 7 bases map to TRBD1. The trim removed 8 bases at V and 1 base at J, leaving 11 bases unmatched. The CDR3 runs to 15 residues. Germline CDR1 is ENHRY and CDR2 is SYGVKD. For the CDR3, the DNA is TGTGCCATCGGCGTAGTCCGCAGGGGGTCCTACGAGCAGTACTTC. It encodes CAIGVVRRGSYEQYF.

CDR3 sequence reads: CASSLIRGAKNEQFF. The DNA for the CDR3 is TGTGCCAGCAGTTTAATACGGGGGGCGAAGAATGAGCAGTTCTTC. The chain has TRBV12-3 or TRBV12-4 and TRBJ2-1; the D gene is possibly TRBD2 (7 bases). The length of the CDR3 is 15 residues. The V and J ends lost 2 bases and 7 bases respectively, with 15 bases between them.

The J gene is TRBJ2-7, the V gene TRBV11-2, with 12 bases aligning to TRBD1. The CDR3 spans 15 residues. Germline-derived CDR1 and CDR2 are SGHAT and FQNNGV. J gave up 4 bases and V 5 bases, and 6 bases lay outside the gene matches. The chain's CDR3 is CASSPRGQGAYEQYF. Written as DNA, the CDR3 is TGTGCCAGCAGCCCACGGGGACAGGGGGCATACGAGCAGTACTTC.

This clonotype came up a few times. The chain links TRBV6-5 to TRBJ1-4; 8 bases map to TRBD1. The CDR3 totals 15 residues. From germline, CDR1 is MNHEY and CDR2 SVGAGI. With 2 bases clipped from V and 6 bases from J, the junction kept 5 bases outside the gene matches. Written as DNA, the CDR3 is TGTGCCAGCAGTTACCTGACAGGGGTGGATGAAAAACTGTTTTTT. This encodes CASSYLTGVDEKLFF.

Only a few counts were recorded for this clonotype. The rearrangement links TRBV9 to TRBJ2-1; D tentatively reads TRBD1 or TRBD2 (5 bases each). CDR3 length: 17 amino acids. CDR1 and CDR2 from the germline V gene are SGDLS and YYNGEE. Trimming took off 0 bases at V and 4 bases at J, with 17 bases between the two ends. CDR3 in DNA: TGTGCCAGCAGCGTAGGAGGGTTGGCAGGGCCTTACAATGAGCAGTTCTTC. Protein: CASSVGGLAGPYNEQFF.

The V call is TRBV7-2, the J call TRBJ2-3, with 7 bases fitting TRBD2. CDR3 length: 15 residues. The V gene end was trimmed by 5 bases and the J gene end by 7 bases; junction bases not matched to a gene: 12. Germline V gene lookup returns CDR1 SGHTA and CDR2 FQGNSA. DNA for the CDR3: TGTGCCAGCAGCCTCGGGACTACCCCCACCTATACGCAGTATTTT. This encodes CASSLGTTPTYTQYF.

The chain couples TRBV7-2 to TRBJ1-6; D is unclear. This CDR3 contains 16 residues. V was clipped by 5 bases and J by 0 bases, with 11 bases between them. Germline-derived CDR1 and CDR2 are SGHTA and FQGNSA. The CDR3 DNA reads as TGTGCCAGCAGCCCGACTGCGAGCTCCTATAATTCACCCCTCCACTTT. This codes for CASSPTASSYNSPLHF.

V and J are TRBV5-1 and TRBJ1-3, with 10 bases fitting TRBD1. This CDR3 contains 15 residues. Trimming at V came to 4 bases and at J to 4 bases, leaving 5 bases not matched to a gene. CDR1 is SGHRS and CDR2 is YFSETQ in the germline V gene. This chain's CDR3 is CASSNPTGGGNTIYF. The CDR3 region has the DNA TGCGCCAGCAGCAACCCGACAGGGGGCGGAAACACCATATATTTT.